The 26 T cell receptor beta chains below all came from one sample that was sequenced in a study of PD-L1 blockade in urothelial cancer. The protocol was immunoSEQ multiplex PCR, while the TCRdb copy is restricted to in-frame clones and leaves out a portion. In the table there are 95,000 to 100,000 clones, 80% to 90% of which are singletons. Described time point: pretreatment peripheral blood. Sample: PBMCs, taken around atezolizumab (anti-PD-L1) treatment. All receptors derive from a man between 60 and 75 years old with urothelial cancer.

CDR3 loop: CASSREGANTGELFF. The CDR3 DNA reads TGTGCCAGCAGTAGAGAGGGCGCGAACACCGGGGAGCTGTTTTTT. The V gene is TRBV2, the J gene TRBJ2-2; a possible D gene is TRBD2 (5 bases). The V gene's germline CDR1 is SNHLY and CDR2 FYNNEI. This CDR3 has 15 residues. V was trimmed by 5 bases and J by 0 bases, leaving 10 bases between them.

The table lists this clone with many counts. This chain links TRBV5-4 with TRBJ1-5; TRBD1 matches at 12 bases. The trim removed 9 bases at V and 4 bases at J, leaving 8 bases unmatched. Germline V lookup: CDR1 SGHNT, CDR2 YYREEE (reference sequence). The CDR3 length is 15 residues. The DNA of the CDR3 is TGTGCCACACAGGGGACAGGGGGCCGGAATCAGCCCCAGCATTTT. It specifies CATQGTGGRNQPQHF. Together with reference TRBV5-4 and TRBJ1-5, the CDR3 gives the full variable domain: ETGVTQSPTHLIKTRGQQVTLRCSSQSGHNTVSWYQQALGQGPQFIFQYYREEENGRGNFPPRFSGLQFPNYSSELNVNALELDDSALYLCATQGTGGRNQPQHFGDGTRLSIL.

This chain uses TRBV10-1 with TRBJ2-7; 11 nucleotides match TRBD2. Germline-derived CDR1 and CDR2 are WNHNN and SYGVQD (reference sequence). The CDR3 extends over 14 amino acids. V lost 4 bases and J lost 1; bases outside the gene matches: 0. CDR3: CASSGTSGSYEQYF. The CDR3 nucleotides read TGCGCCAGCAGTGGGACTAGCGGGTCCTACGAGCAGTACTTC.

The chain recombines TRBV6-5 with TRBJ1-1, with a weak D call TRBD1 (6 bases). The germline V and J ends were trimmed by 9 bases and 1 base, with 12 bases remaining between them. The germline CDR1 and CDR2 sequences are MNHEY and SVGAGI. The length of the CDR3 is 13 residues. Here the CDR3 reads CASTGHRNTEAFF. The CDR3 nucleotides are TGTGCCAGTACGGGACACCGGAACACTGAAGCTTTCTTT.

The chain couples TRBV11-2 to TRBJ2-3; 8 bases align to TRBD2. Trimming removed 1 base from V and 4 bases from J; junction bases left unmatched: 4. Germline V gene lookup returns CDR1 SGHAT and CDR2 FQNNGV. This CDR3 is built from 15 residues. Written as DNA, the CDR3 is TGTGCCAGCAGCTTAGCGGGGGGGTTGGCAGATACGCAGTATTTT. Its protein is CASSLAGGLADTQYF. The variable domain in full, completed from reference TRBV11-2 and TRBJ2-3, reads EAGVAQSPRYKIIEKRQSVAFWCNPISGHATLYWYQQILGQGPKLLIQFQNNGVVDDSQLPKDRFSAERLKGVDSTLKIQPAKLEDSAVYLCASSLAGGLADTQYFGPGTRLTVL.

The chain uses TRBV6-5 and TRBJ2-7; D unresolved. V shed 5 bases and J shed 1 base, with 15 bases lying between them. Germline CDR1 MNHEY, CDR2 SVGAGI. The CDR3 extends over 15 amino acids. DNA of the CDR3: TGTGCCAGCAGTCCGAGGCCCGGTTTGTCCTACGAGCAGTACTTC. Translation gives CASSPRPGLSYEQYF.

The chain joins TRBV29-1 to TRBJ1-3; D remains ambiguous. This CDR3 spans 11 amino acids. V was shortened by 3 bases and J by 4 bases, with 4 bases between the two germline ends. CDR1 is SQVTM and CDR2 is ANQGSEA in the germline V gene. The CDR3 sequence is CSVERGNTIYF. DNA for the CDR3: TGCAGCGTTGAGCGAGGAAACACCATATATTTT.

The chain couples TRBV12-5 to TRBJ2-3, with 9 bases that match TRBD2. The CDR3 spans 19 residues. Germline CDR1 reads LGHNT; CDR2 reads FRNRAP. The trim removed 0 bases at V and 5 bases at J, leaving 15 bases unmatched. This CDR3 reads CASGLVRGTSKPVGDTQYF. CDR3 DNA sequence: TGTGCTAGTGGTTTGGTCCGTGGGACTAGCAAACCTGTGGGAGATACGCAGTATTTT.

V and J are TRBV18 and TRBJ1-2; no clear D. Trimming removed 3 bases from V and 0 bases from J, with 11 bases in between. Germline V CDR1 and CDR2: KGHSH, LQKENI. The length of the CDR3 is 15 residues. In DNA, the CDR3 is TGTGCCAGCTCACCTTTGGAGAGAACTAACTATGGCTACACCTTC. It yields the protein CASSPLERTNYGYTF. Full variable domain (missing parts from reference TRBV18 and TRBJ1-2): NAGVMQNPRHLVRRRGQEARLRCSPMKGHSHVYWYRQLPEEGLKFMVYLQKENIIDESGMPKERFSAEFPKEGPSILRIQQVVRGDSAAYFCASSPLERTNYGYTFGSGTRLTVV.

The chain combines TRBV7-7 with TRBJ2-5; 9 bases map to TRBD1. With 5 bases clipped from V and 5 bases from J, the junction kept 6 bases outside the gene matches. Looked up from germline, CDR1 is SSHAT and CDR2 is FNYEAQ (reference sequence). The CDR3 consists of 14 residues. Here the CDR3 DNA reads TGTGCCAGCAGCATGGGACAGGGTAGGGAGACCCAGTACTTC. It codes for CASSMGQGRETQYF.

This chain joins TRBV2 and TRBJ2-2; maybe TRBD2 (5 bases). This CDR3 is 13 amino acids long. V gave up 6 bases and J gave up 6 bases, with 11 bases separating them. From germline, CDR1 is SNHLY and CDR2 FYNNEI. In nucleotides, the CDR3 is TGTGCCAGCAGAGAGGGTTCGGCCGGGGAGCTGTTTTTT. Amino acids: CASREGSAGELFF.

CDR3 region: CASSLHQRPKNIQYF. In nucleotides, the CDR3 is TGTGCCAGCAGCTTACATCAGCGTCCCAAAAACATTCAGTACTTC. This chain uses TRBV7-2 with TRBJ2-4; D is unclear. CDR1 is SGHTA, CDR2 FQGNSA, per germline. This CDR3 has 15 residues. The ends were cut back, 2 bases at V and 2 bases at J, with 10 bases in the middle.

This clone occurred once. The CDR3: CASSLGGGLFSGNTIYF. The CDR3 nucleotides are TGCGCCAGCAGCTTGGGAGGGGGCTTATTCTCTGGAAACACCATATATTTT. V and J are TRBV5-1 and TRBJ1-3; 7 bases agree with TRBD1. With 0 bases clipped from V and 0 bases from J, the junction kept 6 bases outside the gene matches. The CDR3 has 17 residues. Germline loops: CDR1 SGHRS, CDR2 YFSETQ. Combining the CDR3 with reference TRBV5-1 and TRBJ1-3 gives the whole variable domain KAGVTQTPRYLIKTRGQQVTLSCSPISGHRSVSWYQQTPGQGLQFLFEYFSETQRNKGNFPGRFSGRQFSNSRSEMNVSTLELGDSALYLCASSLGGGLFSGNTIYFGEGSWLTVV.

As DNA, the CDR3 is TGTGCCAGCATTAGAGAAACAGGGTGGAATGAAAAACTGTTTTTT. Translated, it gives CASIRETGWNEKLFF. The rearrangement joins TRBV6-4 to TRBJ1-4; a weak D match, TRBD1 (6 bases). V was pared by 7 bases and J by 5 bases, with 17 bases between. Germline V CDR1 and CDR2: MRHNA, SNTAGT. The length of the CDR3 is 15 residues.

The CDR3 DNA reads TGCGCCAGCAGCCCATCCGGGACAGGGAAAGGCGAGACCCAGTACTTC. It translates to CASSPSGTGKGETQYF. The chain is built from TRBV4-3 and TRBJ2-5, with 9 bases identical to TRBD1. This CDR3 has 16 amino acids. The V segment lost 4 bases and the J segment 5 bases; nucleotides outside the gene matches: 11. Germline lookup yields CDR1 LGHNA and CDR2 YSLEER.

This clone has only one observation. The rearrangement links TRBV5-5 to TRBJ2-7; TRBD2 matches at 10 bases. Trimming cost V 2 bases and J 2 bases; bases outside gene matches: 1. Germline V gene sequence: CDR1 SGHKS, CDR2 YYEKEE (reference sequence). The CDR3 is 14 residues long. This CDR3 reads CASSLAGGPYEQYF. As DNA, the CDR3 is TGTGCCAGCAGCTTAGCGGGAGGGCCCTACGAGCAGTACTTC.

The CDR3 sequence is CASSLGAGYTGELFF. CDR3 nucleotides: TGTGCCAGCAGCTTAGGGGCAGGGTACACCGGGGAGCTGTTTTTT. This chain links TRBV7-8 with TRBJ2-2; tentative D call: TRBD1 (5 bases). The CDR3 has 15 amino acids. Germline V gene sequence: CDR1 SGHVS, CDR2 FQNEAQ. Trimming cost V 1 base and J 3 bases, with 9 bases left between them.

The chain uses TRBV19 and TRBJ2-3, with a possible D match to TRBD1 (6 bases). V was cut by 5 bases and J by 3 bases, with 12 bases left in between. The CDR3 spans 14 residues. The germline V gene has CDR1 LNHDA and CDR2 SQIVND (reference sequence). The CDR3 DNA is TGTGCCAGTAGTCCTGGACAGACGACAGATACGCAGTATTTT. This translates into CASSPGQTTDTQYF.

This chain connects TRBV5-1 to TRBJ1-2, with a tentative D call TRBD1 (5 bases). Germline CDR1 SGHRS, CDR2 YFSETQ. CDR3 size: 15 residues. V lost 0 bases and J 8 bases, leaving 17 bases between the germline ends. The CDR3 region is CASSLGRGVARGYTF. The CDR3 nucleotides are TGCGCCAGCAGCTTGGGGAGGGGAGTTGCGCGCGGCTACACCTTC. Combining the CDR3 with reference TRBV5-1 and TRBJ1-2 gives the whole variable domain KAGVTQTPRYLIKTRGQQVTLSCSPISGHRSVSWYQQTPGQGLQFLFEYFSETQRNKGNFPGRFSGRQFSNSRSEMNVSTLELGDSALYLCASSLGRGVARGYTFGSGTRLTVV.

The V call is TRBV18, the J call TRBJ1-5; 9 bases are a match to TRBD1. Germline CDR1 and CDR2: KGHSH and LQKENI. The CDR3 spans 16 residues. V shed 0 bases and J 5 bases; nucleotides not matched to a gene: 5. CDR3 DNA: TGTGCCAGCTCACCACCGGGACAGGGAGTTTATCAGCCCCAGCATTTT. Translated, it gives CASSPPGQGVYQPQHF.

This clone was observed once. The chain recombines TRBV4-1 with TRBJ2-5; D gene ambiguous. CDR1 and CDR2 (germline): MGHRA, YSYEKL. Deletions cut 1 base from V and 3 bases from J, with 6 bases between. The CDR3 extends over 13 amino acids. The CDR3 loop is CASSQVREETQYF. CDR3 in DNA: TGCGCCAGCAGCCAAGTTCGTGAAGAGACCCAGTACTTC.

The chain joins TRBV28 to TRBJ2-2; 8 positions agree with TRBD1. The V gene's germline CDR1 is MDHEN and CDR2 SYDVKM. After removal of 5 bases from V and 7 bases from J, the junction contained 12 bases not matched to a gene. CDR3 length equals 16 residues. CDR3 bases: TGTGCCAGCAGTCGAGGACAGGGCGTAAGCTACGGGGAGCTGTTTTTT. The encoded protein is CASSRGQGVSYGELFF.

This sequence joins TRBV5-3 and TRBJ2-1; D might be TRBD2 (5 bases). TRBV5-3 is labeled an ORF, and its function is uncertain. Trimming cost V 3 bases and J 16 bases, with 8 bases left between them. The CDR3 is 9 amino acids. The CDR3 loop reads CARSSGNFF. The DNA for the CDR3 is TGTGCCAGAAGCTCGGGGAATTTCTTC.

The chain carries TRBV19 and TRBJ1-2; TRBD1 matches at 10 bases. This CDR3 comprises 14 residues. Unmatched junction bases numbered 4, after V lost 4 bases and J lost 5 bases. The germline CDR1 and CDR2 sequences are LNHDA and SQIVND (reference sequence). The CDR3: CASSTGQGGYGYTF. CDR3 nucleotide sequence: TGTGCCAGTAGTACTGGACAGGGGGGATATGGCTACACCTTC.

The rearrangement uses TRBV6-5 and TRBJ2-7; the match to TRBD2 covers 8 bases. There are 14 residues in the CDR3. Germline V lookup: CDR1 MNHEY, CDR2 SVGAGI. The ends lost 5 bases at V and 3 bases at J; junction bases unmatched: 6. DNA of the CDR3: TGTGCCAGCAGTGTGACGGGACTAGGCTACGAGCAGTACTTC. Protein product: CASSVTGLGYEQYF.

The rearrangement uses TRBV5-6 and TRBJ2-3, with 9 bases identical to TRBD2. Per the germline V gene, CDR1 is SGHDT and CDR2 is YYEEEE. V lost 0 bases to trimming and J lost 3 bases; unmatched junction nucleotides: 11. The CDR3 runs to 18 residues. This chain's CDR3 is CASSLDRASGGLTDTQYF. As DNA, the CDR3 is TGTGCCAGCAGCTTGGATCGCGCGAGCGGGGGGTTAACAGATACGCAGTATTTT.